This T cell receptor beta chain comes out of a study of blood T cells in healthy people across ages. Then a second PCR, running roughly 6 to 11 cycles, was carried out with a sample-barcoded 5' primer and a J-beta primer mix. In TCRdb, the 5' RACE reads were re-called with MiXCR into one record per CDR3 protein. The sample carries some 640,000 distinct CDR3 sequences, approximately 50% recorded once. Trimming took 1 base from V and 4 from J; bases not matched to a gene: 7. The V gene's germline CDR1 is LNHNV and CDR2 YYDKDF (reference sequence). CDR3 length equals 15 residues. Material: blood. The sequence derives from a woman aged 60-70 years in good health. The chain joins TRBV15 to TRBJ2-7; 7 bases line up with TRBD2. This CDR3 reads CATSRGGGSRYEQYF. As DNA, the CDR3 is TGTGCCACCAGCAGAGGTGGCGGGAGTAGGTACGAGCAGTACTTC.